This passage covers 32 T cell receptor beta chains from one sample sequenced in a study of shared clonotypes between healthy human individuals. Clones were read by immunoSEQ multiplex PCR, and TCRdb kept only the in-frame ones, dropping some. The sample contains over 2 million clones, roughly 94% of which appear only once. The sequenced material came from naive CD4+ T cells sorted from blood. Subset specified: CD45RA+ positively selected. Receptors were obtained from a man aged 18 to 35 in good health.

The CDR3 sequence is CASSQTTGNYEQYF. The CDR3 DNA reads as TGCGCCAGCAGCCAAACGACAGGGAACTACGAGCAGTACTTC. The genes are TRBV5-1 and TRBJ2-7; 7 bases are a match to TRBD1. The length of the CDR3 is 14 residues. CDR1 and CDR2 from the germline V gene are SGHRS and YFSETQ. With V trimmed by 4 bases and J by 3 bases, 7 bases remained unmatched.

This clone was seen just once. The chain is built from TRBV6-1 and TRBJ2-1; 7 bases match TRBD2. V trimming: 4 bases; J trimming: 4 bases; junction bases outside the gene matches: 10. The germline CDR1 and CDR2 sequences are MNHNS and SASEGT. The CDR3 extends over 16 amino acids. The CDR3 region is CASSVTGTTNYNEQFF. Written as DNA, the CDR3 is TGTGCCAGCAGTGTCACCGGGACTACCAATTACAATGAGCAGTTCTTC.

This clone showed up just once. The rearrangement links TRBV5-1 to TRBJ1-1, with D hard to call. Germline V gene data show CDR1 as SGHRS and CDR2 as YFSETQ. This CDR3 comprises 19 residues. The V end lost 0 bases, the J end lost 1 base, and 22 bases lay between the germline ends. CDR3 DNA sequence: TGCGCCAGCAGCTTGGGACTCTCTCCGATTCGCCCCCCGAACACTGAAGCTTTCTTT. It yields the protein CASSLGLSPIRPPNTEAFF.

This clone was seen just once. The CDR3 reads CAWSATRTSGSRDEQFF. CDR3 nucleotides: TGTGCCTGGAGTGCAACGCGGACTAGCGGGAGTAGAGATGAGCAGTTCTTC. The chain carries TRBV30 and TRBJ2-1, with 13 bases lining up with TRBD2. CDR1 and CDR2 from the germline V gene are GTSNPN and SVGIG (reference sequence). The junction had 11 bases not matched to a gene; V was cut back by 1 base and J by 8 bases. CDR3 length equals 17 residues.

The rearrangement links TRBV14 to TRBJ2-5; D remains unclear. The CDR3 runs 15 residues. Germline V lookup: CDR1 SGHDN, CDR2 FVKESK. Trimming took off 4 bases at V and 2 bases at J, with 14 bases between the two ends. The CDR3, as DNA: TGTGCCAGCAGCCTGGCGATAGGCCCTCAAGAGACCCAGTACTTC. Encoded protein: CASSLAIGPQETQYF.

The V and J genes are TRBV18 and TRBJ1-4; no definite D call. V was shortened by 7 bases and J by 0 bases, with 12 bases between the two germline ends. The CDR3 covers 15 residues. In germline, CDR1 is KGHSH, CDR2 LQKENI. CDR3 nucleotides: TGTGCCAGCTGTGGGCCTCCAACAACTAATGAAAAACTGTTTTTT. Translated, it gives CASCGPPTTNEKLFF.

The chain has TRBV11-2 and TRBJ1-6; D remains unclear. CDR3 length: 13 amino acids. V lost 4 bases, J lost 9 bases, and 10 bases lay in between. CDR1 and CDR2 (germline): SGHAT, FQNNGV. This CDR3 reads CASSYTPGSPLHF. DNA for the CDR3: TGTGCCAGCAGCTACACCCCGGGTTCACCCCTCCACTTT.

This chain uses TRBV28 with TRBJ2-3, with D perhaps matching TRBD1 or TRBD2 (5 bases each). The CDR3 spans 13 residues. V was clipped by 11 bases and J by 4 bases, with 16 bases between them. Germline assignment: CDR1 MDHEN and CDR2 SYDVKM. CDR3 sequence: CAHRGRTPDTQYF. DNA for the CDR3: TGTGCCCATCGGGGACGGACGCCAGATACGCAGTATTTT.

The rearrangement links TRBV10-1 to TRBJ2-2, with D maybe TRBD1 (5 bases). The CDR3 spans 16 residues. The germline V gene encodes CDR1 WNHNN and CDR2 SYGVQD (reference sequence). Trimming removed 0 bases from V and 2 bases from J, with 10 bases in between. CDR3 sequence (DNA): TGCGCCAGCAGTGAGTCGTCGCAGGGTAACACCGGGGAGCTGTTTTTT. Protein sequence: CASSESSQGNTGELFF.

This chain uses TRBV7-3 with TRBJ2-3; the match to TRBD2 covers 10 bases. Germline CDR1 reads SGHTA; CDR2 reads FQGTGA. V was clipped by 5 bases and J by 5 bases; unmatched bases: 7. The CDR3 covers 15 residues. CDR3 sequence: CASSPSGGRGDTQYF. CDR3 DNA: TGTGCCAGCAGCCCTAGCGGGGGCCGGGGAGATACGCAGTATTTT.

As to this clone: Other DNA sequences within the sample encode an identical CDR3. The rearrangement joins TRBV7-2 to TRBJ1-5, with 7 bases that match TRBD1. Losses at the gene ends were 1 base for V and 6 bases for J; bases not matched to a gene: 3. Germline V gives CDR1 SGHTA, CDR2 FQGNSA. The CDR3 is 14 amino acids. The CDR3 DNA is TGTGCCAGCAGCTTAGTTCCAGGGGGTCAGCCCCAGCATTTT. This encodes CASSLVPGGQPQHF.

The chain is built from TRBV18 and TRBJ2-7, with a weak D call TRBD1 (6 bases). Trimming pared 3 bases from V and 0 bases from J, leaving 12 bases between. Germline-derived CDR1 and CDR2 are KGHSH and LQKENI. The CDR3 is made up of 15 amino acids. CDR3 sequence reads: CASSPSGQSSYEQYF. The DNA for the CDR3 is TGTGCCAGCTCACCTTCAGGACAGAGCTCCTACGAGCAGTACTTC.

This chain links TRBV19 with TRBJ1-5; no reliable D call. CDR1 and CDR2 (germline): LNHDA, SQIVND (reference sequence). The CDR3 is 14 residues long. Trimming took 7 bases from V and 1 from J, leaving 11 bases between them. The DNA of the CDR3 is TGTGCCAGTACCGGGCCGGGCAGCAATCAGCCCCAGCATTTT. It encodes CASTGPGSNQPQHF.

V is TRBV7-3 and J is TRBJ2-2; 7 bases match TRBD1. Germline-derived CDR1 and CDR2 are SGHTA and FQGTGA. CDR3 length: 13 amino acids. The V and J ends lost 5 bases and 5 bases, in that order; junction bases with no gene match: 2. The CDR3 region is CASSVQGTGELFF. As DNA, the CDR3 is TGTGCCAGCAGCGTACAGGGGACCGGGGAGCTGTTTTTT.

This clone was detected only once. The V gene is TRBV18, the J gene TRBJ1-3, with no clear D. CDR1 and CDR2 (germline): KGHSH, LQKENI. V was clipped by 2 bases and J by 4 bases, with 6 bases between them. CDR3 length: 13 amino acids. CDR3 sequence (DNA): TGTGCCAGCTCACCATACAGCGGAAACACCATATATTTT. Translating gives CASSPYSGNTIYF.

The V gene is TRBV10-2, the J gene TRBJ2-7; TRBD2 is a possible D gene (6 bases). This CDR3 has 15 residues. Trimming stripped 2 bases from V and 5 bases from J, with 16 bases between. Per germline, CDR1 WSHSY and CDR2 SAAADI. Here the CDR3 reads CASSEGLATPNEQYF. The CDR3, as DNA: TGCGCCAGCAGTGAGGGGCTAGCGACCCCTAACGAGCAGTACTTC.

This chain connects TRBV4-1 to TRBJ1-6, with unresolved D. Germline loops: CDR1 MGHRA, CDR2 YSYEKL. Trimming took off 0 bases at V and 8 bases at J, with 17 bases between the two ends. There are 17 residues in the CDR3. The CDR3 protein is CASSQEPPQARYSPLHF. The CDR3, as DNA: TGCGCCAGCAGCCAAGAACCCCCCCAGGCGCGCTATTCACCCCTCCACTTT.

The chain couples TRBV11-2 to TRBJ2-7; the match to TRBD1 covers 9 bases. The germline V gene has CDR1 SGHAT and CDR2 FQNNGV. V shed 7 bases, J shed 2 bases, and the junction held 9 bases outside the gene matches. The CDR3 extends over 15 amino acids. DNA of the CDR3: TGTGCCAGCACCGTCCAAGGGACAGGGCCCTACGAGCAGTACTTC. Its translation is CASTVQGTGPYEQYF.

The V and J genes are TRBV10-1 and TRBJ1-1, with D possibly being TRBD1 (5 bases). The CDR3 has 11 amino acids. CDR1 WNHNN and CDR2 SYGVQD come from the germline V gene (reference sequence). V lost 11 bases and J 4 bases, leaving 11 bases between the germline ends. CDR3 nucleotides: TGCGCCGGCGGGGGTTGCACTGAAGCTTTCTTT. The encoded protein is CAGGGCTEAFF.

This chain joins TRBV5-4 and TRBJ2-2, with 7 nucleotides matching TRBD1. The CDR3 contains 15 residues. The V gene's germline CDR1 is SGHNT and CDR2 YYREEE (reference sequence). The V gene end was trimmed by 2 bases and the J gene end by 8 bases; junction bases not matched to a gene: 9. CDR3: CASSFVQGITGELFF. The CDR3 DNA is TGTGCCAGCAGCTTTGTACAGGGGATTACAGGGGAGCTGTTTTTT. Full variable domain (remainder filled in from reference TRBV5-4 and TRBJ2-2): ETGVTQSPTHLIKTRGQQVTLRCSSQSGHNTVSWYQQALGQGPQFIFQYYREEENGRGNFPPRFSGLQFPNYSSELNVNALELDDSALYLCASSFVQGITGELFFGEGSRLTVL.

V gene TRBV5-1 combines with J gene TRBJ1-1, with 9 bases fitting TRBD1. V was clipped by 2 bases and J by 5 bases; unmatched bases: 10. The CDR3 totals 16 residues. The V gene's germline CDR1 is SGHRS and CDR2 YFSETQ. The CDR3 loop is CASSLFGQGRYTEAFF. DNA of the CDR3: TGCGCCAGCAGCTTATTCGGACAGGGGCGGTATACTGAAGCTTTCTTT.

This sequence joins TRBV5-1 and TRBJ2-2, with 11 bases aligning to TRBD1. Germline V gene lookup returns CDR1 SGHRS and CDR2 YFSETQ. V shed 5 bases and J 7 bases; nucleotides not matched to a gene: 7. This CDR3 has 15 amino acids. CDR3 coding DNA: TGCGCCAGCAGACCCGGGACAGGGGGATTCGGGGAGCTGTTTTTT. Its protein product is CASRPGTGGFGELFF. Filled out from reference TRBV5-1 and TRBJ2-2, the complete variable domain reads KAGVTQTPRYLIKTRGQQVTLSCSPISGHRSVSWYQQTPGQGLQFLFEYFSETQRNKGNFPGRFSGRQFSNSRSEMNVSTLELGDSALYLCASRPGTGGFGELFFGEGSRLTVL.

The chain joins TRBV9 to TRBJ2-7; D is ambiguous. This CDR3 contains 15 residues. Trimming cost V 4 bases and J 1 base, with 15 bases left between them. Germline V CDR1 and CDR2: SGDLS, YYNGEE. This CDR3 reads CASSPGLGGSYEQYF. CDR3 in DNA: TGTGCCAGCAGCCCCGGGTTGGGCGGTTCCTACGAGCAGTACTTC.

The chain carries TRBV30 and TRBJ1-1; D unclear. The CDR3 runs to 12 residues. Looked up from germline, CDR1 is GTSNPN and CDR2 is SVGIG (reference sequence). V was trimmed by 6 bases and J by 2 bases, leaving 10 bases between them. The CDR3 is CACHGLNTEAFF. CDR3 coding DNA: TGTGCCTGCCACGGGCTCAACACTGAAGCTTTCTTT.

The chain links TRBV7-2 to TRBJ1-1; 9 bases match TRBD1. Germline assignment: CDR1 SGHTA and CDR2 FQGNSA. This CDR3 has 15 residues. The junction had 3 bases not matched to a gene; V was cut back by 1 base and J by 3 bases. CDR3 sequence: CASSLGDRDHTEAFF. DNA of the CDR3: TGTGCCAGCAGCTTAGGGGACAGGGATCACACTGAAGCTTTCTTT.

About this clone: Different DNA sequences within this sample yield the same CDR3. The V and J genes are TRBV6-1 and TRBJ1-5; D is ambiguous. V was pared by 1 base and J by 0 bases, with 7 bases between. The germline V gene has CDR1 MNHNS and CDR2 SASEGT. The CDR3 extends over 15 amino acids. The CDR3 here is CASSEGGFSNQPQHF. The CDR3 DNA reads as TGTGCCAGCAGTGAAGGGGGTTTTAGCAATCAGCCCCAGCATTTT.

The table lists this clone with a count of one. V usage is TRBV25-1 and J usage is TRBJ1-4; no definite D call. CDR1 MGHDK and CDR2 SYGVNS come from the germline V gene. This CDR3 contains 17 residues. Trimming removed 1 base from V and 0 bases from J, with 12 bases in between. This chain's CDR3 is CASSESVTSATNEKLFF. The CDR3 DNA reads TGTGCCAGCAGTGAATCGGTCACCTCTGCAACTAATGAAAAACTGTTTTTT. Supplemented by reference TRBV25-1 and TRBJ1-4, the full variable domain reads EADIYQTPRYLVIGTGKKITLECSQTMGHDKMYWYQQDPGMELHLIHYSYGVNSTEKGDLSSESTVSRIRTEHFPLTLESARPSHTSQYLCASSESVTSATNEKLFFGSGTQLSVL.

CDR3 in amino acids: CASSQDPAREETQYF. The CDR3 DNA follows: TGCGCCAGCAGCCAAGATCCGGCCAGGGAAGAGACCCAGTACTTC. The chain links TRBV4-1 to TRBJ2-5, with a tentative D call TRBD1 (5 bases). Germline assignment: CDR1 MGHRA and CDR2 YSYEKL. Trimming cost V 0 bases and J 3 bases, with 11 bases left between them. There are 15 residues in the CDR3.

The chain uses TRBV2 and TRBJ1-2, with 9 nucleotides matching TRBD1. V dropped 6 bases and J dropped 0; count of bases not matched to a gene: 8. There are 16 residues in the CDR3. Germline assignment: CDR1 SNHLY and CDR2 FYNNEI. DNA for the CDR3: TGTGCCAGCAGAGACATAGGACAGGGGCCTAACTATGGCTACACCTTC. It encodes CASRDIGQGPNYGYTF.

The chain uses TRBV7-8 and TRBJ2-1; 9 bases are shared with TRBD2. This CDR3 is built from 15 residues. Germline CDR1 and CDR2: SGHVS and FQNEAQ. Unmatched junction bases numbered 10, after V lost 8 bases and J lost 5 bases. CDR3 coding DNA: TGTGCCAGCTGTACTTCGGGACTAGCAAACAATGAGCAGTTCTTC. It specifies CASCTSGLANNEQFF.

The chain joins TRBV14 to TRBJ1-3; 8 bases agree with TRBD1. V was clipped by 9 bases and J by 4 bases; unmatched bases: 5. The CDR3 extends over 13 amino acids. The germline CDR1 and CDR2 sequences are SGHDN and FVKESK. In DNA form, the CDR3 reads TGTGCCAGTCCCCAGGGGGCAGGAAACACCATATATTTT. This codes for CASPQGAGNTIYF.

The chain recombines TRBV6-6 with TRBJ2-3; the D gene is possibly TRBD1 (5 bases). V was clipped by 0 bases and J by 4 bases, with 11 bases between them. CDR3 length: 15 residues. Germline CDR1 MNHNY, CDR2 SVGAGI (reference sequence). CDR3 nucleotide sequence: TGTGCCAGCAGTTACTCAGGGCAGGGTTCAGATACGCAGTATTTT. The encoded protein is CASSYSGQGSDTQYF.